Listed here is a single TCR beta chain. TCRdb redid the calling of the RT-PCR reads with MiXCR, one entry per CDR3 protein. The profile shows around 700,000 distinct CDR3 sequences, approximately 15% of them singletons. The CDR3 runs to 13 residues. V gave up 4 bases and J gave up 3 bases, with 13 bases separating them. The germline V gene has CDR1 DFQATT and CDR2 SNEGSKA (reference sequence). The clonotype was recovered from a female donor in good health, serving as a healthy control. The genes are TRBV20-1 and TRBJ2-7, with a tentative D call TRBD2 (6 bases). The sequenced material came from memory CD4+ T cells from blood. As DNA, the CDR3 is TGCAGTGCTAAGCCTAGCGATCTCTACGAGCAGTACTTC. Its translation: CSAKPSDLYEQYF.